These 4 T cell receptor beta chains were all obtained from the same sample, sequenced in a study of persistence of HIV-infected CD4 T cells. The immunoSEQ assay was version 4, run in survey mode. Assay: immunoSEQ multiplex PCR; the TCRdb copy retains only in-frame clones and omits some. Here the sample spans tens of thousands of clones, 74% being singletons. Their cognate antigens are unknown. An overlapping HIV-1 Gag peptide pool stimulated these cells at 0.85 to 1 ug/peptide/mL. Sorting of responding CD4+ T cells relied on upregulated CD40 ligand together with CD69. Sequences were derived from CD4+ T cells sorted from PBMCs after approximately 19-hour stimulation, sampled from a patient who received antiretroviral therapy. All receptors come from an adult man with HIV who was CMV-seropositive.

The gene calls are TRBV7-3 and TRBJ2-3; weak D call: TRBD1 (6 bases). CDR1 SGHTA and CDR2 FQGTGA come from the germline V gene. V lost 4 bases and J lost 3, with 11 bases in between. The CDR3 covers 14 residues. CDR3 DNA sequence: TGTGCCAGCAGCTATCTTGGACAGACAGATACGCAGTATTTT. As protein: CASSYLGQTDTQYF.

The chain is built from TRBV12-3 or TRBV12-4 and TRBJ1-2, with no clear D. Trimming took 3 bases from V and 8 from J, leaving 7 bases between them. CDR3 length: 11 amino acids. The chain's CDR3 is CASSFGRGYTF. The CDR3 bases are TGTGCCAGCAGTTTTGGACGGGGCTACACCTTC.

V is TRBV7-9 and J is TRBJ1-2; no firm D call. Per the germline V gene, CDR1 is SEHNR and CDR2 is FQNEAQ (reference sequence). V lost 0 bases and J 4 bases, leaving 9 bases between the germline ends. CDR3 length: 14 amino acids. The CDR3 DNA is TGTGCCAGCAGCTTAGCAGGAGGAGGCTATGGCTACACCTTC. Its protein product is CASSLAGGGYGYTF.

The chain couples TRBV7-3 to TRBJ1-6; a weak D match, TRBD1 (5 bases). V shed 2 bases and J shed 14 bases, with 16 bases lying between them. The germline V gene encodes CDR1 SGHTA and CDR2 FQGTGA. This CDR3 is built from 14 residues. This CDR3 is CASSLDRGEGALHF. CDR3 coding DNA: TGTGCCAGCAGCTTAGACAGAGGGGAAGGGGCCCTCCACTTT.